The entry that follows covers one TCR beta chain sequence. Original data processing: The assay estimated nucleated cells by amplifying reference gene primers. Sequencing used immunoSEQ multiplex PCR; TCRdb keeps in-frame clones, though not all of them. V, J and clone size reflect that table, while D and trimming were determined from the DNA. The sample holds 450,000 to 500,000 clones, roughly 85% seen once. The data stem from a study of blood T cell repertoires in COVID-19. The V gene lost 4 bases and the J gene lost 2 bases, with 12 bases spanning the gap. Germline CDR1 is SGHNT and CDR2 is YENEEA. There are 15 residues in the CDR3.

This chain connects TRBV11-3 to TRBJ2-1, with a possible D match to TRBD2 (6 bases). The TCR sequence derives from a human donor in a cohort sampled during active COVID-19. Sequenced: peripheral blood. CDR3 sequence: CASSSGLHPYNEQFF. The DNA of the CDR3 is TGTGCCAGCAGCTCGGGACTCCACCCCTACAATGAGCAGTTCTTC.